This T cell receptor (beta chain) was documented in a study of shared clonotypes between healthy human individuals. Study conclusions and caveats: Estimated clonotype richness was generally higher in naive than memory subsets.

On this clone itself: Its antigen is not known.

Naive CD8 isolation took CD45RO-negative cells positively selected for CCR7 and excluded terminally differentiated effector memory CD45RA+ cells. Generated by immunoSEQ multiplex PCR, the TCRdb table keeps only in-frame clones and is missing some. Of about 2.2 million clones in the sample, 90% to 95% are singletons; the top ten hold 1.7%. The junction had 9 bases not matched to a gene; V was cut back by 4 bases and J by 9 bases. The length of the CDR3 is 15 residues. Germline V gives CDR1 MNHEY, CDR2 SMNVEV (reference sequence). The rearrangement links TRBV27 to TRBJ2-7; TRBD2 agrees at 13 bases. The specimen sequenced was naive CD8+ T cells from PBMCs. The clonotype originates from a young man in good health. Some clones in this sample may be carry-over from other donors' samples. In nucleotides, the CDR3 is TGTGCCAGCAGTTCCCGGACTAGCGGGAGTTTTGGGCAGTACTTC. Its translation: CASSSRTSGSFGQYF.